This TCR beta chain was documented in a study of CXCR3-negative and CXCR3-positive naive CD8 T cells (dated by TCRdb to about 2019). A note on the overall study: In total, 120 million to 150 million TRB reads were obtained, corresponding to roughly 1.5 +/- 0.3 million reads per library. Diversity and physicochemical repertoire analyses covered approximately 10 donors pooled from two independent experiments. TRBV-TRBJ cluster analysis included naive subsets from a handful of donors and memory cells from 3 donors.

Each CD8+ T cell subset was flow-sorted in triplicate, with some 300,000 cells per subset placed directly into RLT lysis buffer. Naive CD8+ T cells were defined stringently as CD45RO-CCR7+CD27+CD95- to exclude memory contaminants. Peripheral blood mononuclear cells were isolated from buffy coats using standard density gradient centrifugation. Naive CXCR3-negative and CXCR3-positive CD8+ T cells were flow-sorted on a FACSAria III. Total RNA was extracted from sorted cells with an RNeasy Mini Kit. CDR3 length: 12 amino acids, cysteine to phenylalanine. The DNA sequence is not available. CDR1 and CDR2 were assigned from the germline V gene as MGHRA and YSYEKL. Points on this clonotype: The antigen it binds to is not known.

Summary of the overall study and its limitations: Comparably high repertoire diversity was found in both naive subsets, whereas much lower repertoire diversity was found in memory CD8+ T cells. TRB CDR3s from CXCR3-positive naive cells showed higher hydrophobicity (lower Kidera factor 4), lower energy, and higher strength and volume indices than CXCR3-negative naive cells. Surface CD5, linked to self-reactivity in mice, was comparable between naive subsets; TCR interaction strength was therefore also inferred from TRB CDR3 physicochemical properties. CXCR3 expression partially decreased after cryopreservation, so most assays used freshly isolated PBMCs. Naive CXCR3-negative and CXCR3-positive cells from the same donor showed similar TRBV-TRBJ usage, whereas memory cells showed distinct patterns.

Instrument used: NextSeq 550. The Human TCR Profiling Kit (MiLaboratory) was used to make UMI-labeled 5' RACE TRB cDNA libraries. The full amount of extracted RNA was used for cDNA synthesis, and the full amount of resulting cDNA was used for PCR amplification. Libraries were prepared in parallel with an identical number of PCR cycles. The study's processing was this. MIGEC and MiXCR extracted about 48,000 +/- 9,800 unique UMI-labeled TRB cDNA molecules per library, requiring at least two reads per UMI. An average of approximately 40,000 +/- 10,000 functional in-frame TRB CDR3 nucleotide clonotypes without stop codons was found per library. After downsampling to 5000 UMI-labeled TRB molecules per sample, diversity metrics, including normalized Shannon-Wiener and Chao1, were computed in VDJtools. VDJtools was used to calculate clonotype-size-weighted physicochemical properties of the central five CDR3 residues, namely interaction energy, strength, volume and Kidera factor 4. Once TCRdb had reprocessed the reads, it stored one entry per CDR3 protein sequence and supplied no DNA. The V and J calls and clone size are TCRdb's, not the authors'. The sample's records list over 55,000 distinct CDR3 sequences. Around 4.9% of the sample lies in the top ten.

Sequenced input: naive CXCR3+ CD8+ T cells from blood. The sample's cell subset or site, from its label and the paper: CD45RO-CCR7+CD27+CD95- naive CD8+ T cells expressing CXCR3 (TNR3+). The clonotype originates from a human donor in good health. Some clones in this sample may be carry-over from other donors' samples. The receptor chain draws on TRBV4-1 and TRBJ2-1; without DNA, the TCRdb call of TRBD2 cannot be checked. This receptor carries the CDR3 CASSHPSGDQFF.